This T cell receptor beta chain was identified during a study of CD8 T cells in ankylosing spondylitis. Findings of the study overall: It was reported that disease-linked clones were significantly enriched in matched ankylosing spondylitis synovial fluid. Seemingly distinctive of ankylosing spondylitis blood was a TCR beta motif formed by eight highly homologous variants. Earlier work had already found some motif variants in reactive arthritis synovial fluid and blood.

CDR1 and CDR2 from the germline V gene are SGHRS and YFSETQ. CDR3 length: 16 amino acids. Germline trimming cut 6 bases from V and 1 base from J; bases unmatched to any gene: 8. This clonotype came up many times. Its antigen is as yet unknown. TCRdb re-derived calls from the 5' RACE reads in MiXCR, one entry per CDR3 protein. Of approximately 250,000 distinct CDR3 sequences listed, 20% to 30% are singletons. What was sequenced was blood, either unsorted or a sorted T cell fraction (not recorded which). This receptor was identified in a male donor with ankylosing spondylitis or in good health (not recorded which). This chain uses TRBV5-1 with TRBJ2-1, with 9 bases fitting TRBD2. The CDR3 DNA reads TGCGCCAGCAACCGCTTAGCGGGGGAATCCTACAATGAGCAGTTCTTC. Translation gives CASNRLAGESYNEQFF. Drawing the rest from reference TRBV5-1 and TRBJ2-1, the complete variable domain is KAGVTQTPRYLIKTRGQQVTLSCSPISGHRSVSWYQQTPGQGLQFLFEYFSETQRNKGNFPGRFSGRQFSNSRSEMNVSTLELGDSALYLCASNRLAGESYNEQFFGPGTRLTVL.